This entry lists 32 T cell receptor beta chains sequenced from one sample in a study of tumor-infiltrating lymphocytes in oesophageal squamous cell carcinoma. TCRdb recomputed calls from the PCR reads with MiXCR, one row per CDR3 protein. The data show about 20,000 distinct CDR3 sequences, roughly two fifths seen once. The sample consisted of esophageal tumor tissue. The receptors shown here come from a male donor with esophageal squamous cell carcinoma.

The chain combines TRBV11-2 with TRBJ2-1; TRBD1 might be the D (5 bases). Between the trimmed V and J ends, which lost 1 base and 5 bases, there was a span of 12 bases. From germline, CDR1 is SGHAT and CDR2 FQNNGV. The CDR3 spans 15 residues. The CDR3 bases are TGTGCCAGCAGCTTAGGGGCCAACAGGAACAATGAGCAGTTCTTC. It codes for CASSLGANRNNEQFF.

This clonotype was seen ten or more times. The CDR3 sequence: CASSLLNTEAFF. CDR3 coding DNA: TGTGCCAGCAGTTTACTGAACACTGAAGCTTTCTTT. V usage is TRBV28 and J usage is TRBJ1-1; D gene ambiguous. Germline CDR1 and CDR2: MDHEN and SYDVKM. This CDR3 is built from 12 residues. V lost 2 bases to trimming and J lost 0 bases, with 1 base between them.

To note about this clonotype: The final CDR3 position lacks the conserved phenylalanine or tryptophan, pointing to a likely read error. It is unclear where the CDR3 begins or ends on the DNA, so no DNA is shown, and the CDR3 is as TCRdb lists it. The J gene is TRBJ2-6, the V gene TRBV12-3 or TRBV12-4; TRBD2 was called by the table and not checked on the DNA. The CDR3 length is 8 residues, termini included. The CDR3: CATKGRGS.

This clonotype is categorized as medium-sized. This chain links TRBV7-2 with TRBJ1-1; TRBD1 matches 9 bases. From germline, CDR1 is SGHTA and CDR2 FQGNSA. The CDR3 is 16 residues long. V gave up 3 bases and J gave up 0 bases; unmatched junction bases: 5. This CDR3 is CASSFGGQGLNTEAFF. The CDR3 DNA reads TGTGCCAGCAGCTTCGGGGGACAGGGATTGAACACTGAAGCTTTCTTT.

This clonotype occurred many times. This chain links TRBV5-1 with TRBJ2-7; 7 bases fit TRBD1. V shed 1 base, J shed 5 bases, and the junction held 12 bases outside the gene matches. There are 16 residues in the CDR3. Per the germline V gene, CDR1 is SGHRS and CDR2 is YFSETQ. DNA of the CDR3: TGCGCCAGCAGCTTGAAGGGGACAGAAGTATCCCACGAGCAGTACTTC. This sequence encodes CASSLKGTEVSHEQYF.

This clonotype was detected only a few times. The rearrangement links TRBV28 to TRBJ2-1; 7 nucleotides align to TRBD1. Germline values: CDR1 MDHEN, CDR2 SYDVKM. The ends lost 6 bases at V and 3 bases at J; junction bases unmatched: 2. The CDR3 is 13 residues long. As DNA, the CDR3 is TGTGCCAGCAGGACAGGGATCTACAATGAGCAGTTCTTC. This codes for CASRTGIYNEQFF.

This sequence joins TRBV10-3 and TRBJ1-1; TRBD1 might be the D (6 bases). The CDR3 runs to 15 residues. V was shortened by 3 bases and J by 8 bases, with 19 bases between the two germline ends. Germline V lookup: CDR1 ENHRY, CDR2 SYGVKD. The CDR3 sequence is CAISDTGTWVLEAFF. In DNA, the CDR3 is TGTGCCATCAGTGACACCGGGACATGGGTGCTGGAAGCTTTCTTT.

This chain joins TRBV7-2 and TRBJ2-3; 11 nucleotides line up with TRBD1. The better agreement between TRBJ2-5 and the DNA end casts doubt on the J call. The CDR3 contains 15 residues. CDR1 and CDR2 (germline): SGHTA, FQGNSA. The CDR3 spells CASSQDRGLSETQYF. In DNA, the CDR3 is TGTGCCAGCAGCCAGGACAGGGGGCTTTCGGAGACCCAGTACTTC.

This clonotype is medium-sized in the sample. This chain uses TRBV7-9 with TRBJ2-5; 9 nucleotides align to TRBD1. J was trimmed by 5 bases and V by 6 bases; bases with no gene match: 7. The germline CDR1 and CDR2 sequences are SEHNR and FQNEAQ (reference sequence). The CDR3 has 14 residues. CDR3 loop: CASRQTGGYETQYF. In DNA form, the CDR3 reads TGTGCCAGCAGACAGACAGGGGGATATGAGACCCAGTACTTC. The full variable domain, its missing parts supplied by reference TRBV7-9 and TRBJ2-5, is DTGVSQNPRHKITKRGQNVTFRCDPISEHNRLYWYRQTLGQGPEFLTYFQNEAQLEKSRLLSDRFSAERPKGSFSTLEIQRTEQGDSAMYLCASRQTGGYETQYFGPGTRLLVL.

This sequence joins TRBV6-1 and TRBJ2-1, with D possibly called TRBD1 or TRBD2 (5 bases each). V lost 11 bases to trimming and J lost 5 bases, with 13 bases between them. The CDR3 contains 12 residues. Germline V gene data show CDR1 as MNHNS and CDR2 as SASEGT. The CDR3 loop reads CAGGRWDNEQFF. Written as DNA, the CDR3 is TGTGCCGGGGGTAGGTGGGACAATGAGCAGTTCTTC.

This chain uses TRBV7-6 with TRBJ2-4, with a weak D call TRBD2 (6 bases). Trimming stripped 4 bases from V and 9 bases from J, with 16 bases between. Germline loops: CDR1 SGHVS, CDR2 FNYEAQ. The CDR3 consists of 14 residues. The CDR3 region is CASSYGTHEGIQYF. The CDR3 nucleotides are TGTGCCAGCAGCTACGGGACTCACGAGGGCATTCAGTACTTC.

The V and J genes are TRBV7-6 and TRBJ2-7; 10 nucleotides line up with TRBD2. The DNA end favors TRBJ2-1, so the J call may be wrong. The CDR3 totals 14 residues. Germline V gene lookup returns CDR1 SGHVS and CDR2 FNYEAQ. This CDR3 reads CASRLSGRYNEQFF. Here the CDR3 DNA reads TGTGCCAGCAGACTTAGCGGGAGGTACAATGAGCAGTTCTTC.

Ten or more counts support this clonotype. J is TRBJ2-3 and V is TRBV6-1; 9 bases align to TRBD2. The V gene's germline CDR1 is MNHNS and CDR2 SASEGT. The V gene end was trimmed by 6 bases and the J gene end by 1 base; junction bases not matched to a gene: 2. This CDR3 is 14 amino acids long. Written as DNA, the CDR3 is TGTGCCAGCAGCCGGACTAGCGGCACAGATACGCAGTATTTT. It codes for CASSRTSGTDTQYF.

In this sample, this clonotype turned up many times. The chain couples TRBV6-1 to TRBJ1-5, with D uncertain. V lost 6 bases to trimming and J lost 5 bases, with 20 bases between them. The V gene's germline CDR1 is MNHNS and CDR2 SASEGT. The CDR3 covers 16 residues. The CDR3 here is CASSSLPQVSDQPQHF. DNA of the CDR3: TGTGCCAGCAGCTCTCTCCCGCAGGTTTCGGATCAGCCCCAGCATTTT.

This clonotype has just a few counts. The chain employs TRBV7-8 and TRBJ2-4; D perhaps matches TRBD2 (5 bases). With the DNA end fitting TRBJ2-1 better, the J assignment may be wrong. Germline V gene lookup returns CDR1 SGHVS and CDR2 FQNEAQ. CDR3 length: 13 amino acids. In nucleotides, the CDR3 is TGTGCCAGCAGCTTGAGCGGTTACAATGAGCAGTTCTTC. This translates into CASSLSGYNEQFF.

The CDR3 DNA reads TGTGCCAGCAGCTTAGTTGGCTACACCTTC. It encodes CASSLVGYTF. V and J are TRBV7-9 and TRBJ1-2; D is unclear. Germline V gives CDR1 SEHNR, CDR2 FQNEAQ (reference sequence). The CDR3 length is 10 residues. Trimming shortened V by 1 base and J by 7 bases, and 1 base separated the two germline ends.

This clonotype was picked up a small number of times. CDR3 amino acids: CASSLEGSRGGYGYTF. The CDR3 DNA follows: TGTGCCAGCAGCTTAGAAGGAAGTCGAGGCGGCTATGGCTACACCTTC. This sequence joins TRBV7-2 and TRBJ1-2; D not resolved. The V gene lost 1 base and the J gene lost 4 bases, with 16 bases spanning the gap. Germline CDR1 is SGHTA and CDR2 is FQGNSA. The CDR3 is 16 amino acids.

This clonotype appeared many times. The chain is built from TRBV28 and TRBJ1-2; perhaps TRBD1 as D (5 bases). CDR3 length equals 13 residues. The V end lost 10 bases, the J end lost 5 bases, and 17 bases lay between the germline ends. Germline assignment: CDR1 MDHEN and CDR2 SYDVKM. The CDR3 region is CATYSRETYGYTF. DNA of the CDR3: TGTGCCACCTACTCCAGGGAAACATATGGCTACACCTTC.

The V gene is TRBV27, the J gene TRBJ2-5; 9 bases align to TRBD1. The DNA end is a closer match to TRBJ2-7, so the J assignment may be wrong. The CDR3 loop spans 14 amino acids. Germline V gene lookup returns CDR1 MNHEY and CDR2 SMNVEV (reference sequence). The CDR3 reads CASSAGQGTHEQYF. The DNA for the CDR3 is TGTGCCAGCAGTGCCGGACAGGGGACCCACGAGCAGTACTTC.

There are many counts of this clonotype. The rearrangement uses TRBV18 and TRBJ2-5, with a tentative D call TRBD2 (6 bases). Trimming left V 2 bases short and J 5 bases short, with 12 bases between. Germline lookup yields CDR1 KGHSH and CDR2 LQKENI. The CDR3 spans 14 residues. In DNA, the CDR3 is TGTGCCAGCTCACCATCACCGGGGAGGGAGACCCAGTACTTC. It specifies CASSPSPGRETQYF. The variable domain in full, completed from reference TRBV18 and TRBJ2-5, reads NAGVMQNPRHLVRRRGQEARLRCSPMKGHSHVYWYRQLPEEGLKFMVYLQKENIIDESGMPKERFSAEFPKEGPSILRIQQVVRGDSAAYFCASSPSPGRETQYFGPGTRLLVL.

By sample fraction, this clonotype is medium-sized (0.01 to 0.1%). The chain carries TRBV7-9 and TRBJ2-2; 7 bases agree with TRBD1. CDR1 is SEHNR and CDR2 is FQNEAQ in the germline V gene (reference sequence). This CDR3 has 16 residues. V lost 1 base to trimming and J lost 7 bases; unmatched junction nucleotides: 9. The CDR3 region has the DNA TGTGCCAGCAGCTTAGGAGGGGGCGCGTTCGACGGGGAGCTGTTTTTT. Protein: CASSLGGGAFDGELFF.

The chain links TRBV7-2 to TRBJ2-7; D is undetermined. The J call may not be correct, given that the DNA end is closer to TRBJ2-1. Per germline, CDR1 SGHTA and CDR2 FQGNSA. The CDR3 is made up of 15 amino acids. The CDR3 DNA is TGTGCCAGCAGCCAACGTTTATACGCCGGGAATGAGCAGTTCTTC. It is translated as CASSQRLYAGNEQFF.

This clonotype was seen a few times. The chain combines TRBV5-5 with TRBJ2-6; 7 bases are shared with TRBD2. The CDR3 has 15 amino acids. Germline V gives CDR1 SGHKS, CDR2 YYEKEE (reference sequence). Unmatched junction bases numbered 3, after V lost 5 bases and J lost 1 base. This CDR3 is CASSLGGSGANVLTF. The CDR3 nucleotides read TGTGCCAGCAGTCTCGGGGGGTCTGGGGCCAACGTCCTGACTTTC.

In this sample, this clonotype turned up once. The chain couples TRBV7-2 to TRBJ2-3, with 9 bases identical to TRBD2. Losses at the gene ends were 3 bases for V and 3 bases for J; bases not matched to a gene: 4. Germline-derived CDR1 and CDR2 are SGHTA and FQGNSA. CDR3 length: 15 amino acids. The CDR3 is CASSFSGSLTDTQYF. CDR3 sequence (DNA): TGTGCCAGCAGCTTTAGCGGGAGTTTAACAGATACGCAGTATTTT. The whole variable domain, remainder taken from reference TRBV7-2 and TRBJ2-3, is GAGVSQSPSNKVTEKGKDVELRCDPISGHTALYWYRQSLGQGLEFLIYFQGNSAPDKSGLPSDRFSAERTGGSVSTLTIQRTQQEDSAVYLCASSFSGSLTDTQYFGPGTRLTVL.

This rearrangement joins TRBV6-8 to TRBJ2-2, with 8 bases that match TRBD2. Germline-derived CDR1 and CDR2 are MNHGY and SAAAGT. V was clipped by 5 bases and J by 4 bases; unmatched bases: 12. The CDR3 sequence is 17 residues long. CDR3 sequence (DNA): TGTGCCAGCAGTCTCGGTGGGAGACTAGCGATCACCGGGGAGCTGTTTTTT. Protein: CASSLGGRLAITGELFF.

This chain's CDR3 is CASSLKGGGNTGELFF. CDR3 nucleotides: TGTGCCAGCAGTTTAAAGGGGGGGGGGAACACCGGGGAGCTGTTTTTT. The chain employs TRBV2 and TRBJ2-2, with TRBD2 as a possible D gene (7 bases). The CDR3 covers 16 residues. Germline CDR1 reads SNHLY; CDR2 reads FYNNEI. Trimming stripped 5 bases from V and 1 base from J, with 14 bases between.

V usage is TRBV3-1 and J usage is TRBJ2-4; 15 bases are shared with TRBD2. Per the germline V gene, CDR1 is LGHDT and CDR2 is YNNKEL (reference sequence). V was pared by 3 bases and J by 13 bases, with 31 bases of the junction left unmatched. The CDR3 length is 23 residues. For the CDR3, the DNA is TGTGCCAGCAGCCACCTAAGCAGAGGCTCCACAACGGGACTAGCGGGAGGATACAATGAGCAGTACTTC. As protein: CASSHLSRGSTTGLAGGYNEQYF.

In its sample, this clonotype was seen many times. This sequence joins TRBV19 and TRBJ2-5; perhaps TRBD2 as D (6 bases). The CDR3 is made up of 14 amino acids. Germline assignment: CDR1 LNHDA and CDR2 SQIVND (reference sequence). Deletions cut 0 bases from V and 2 bases from J, with 7 bases between. CDR3 nucleotides: TGTGCCAGTAGTATAGAACTAGCACAAGAGACCCAGTACTTC. Its protein product is CASSIELAQETQYF. Looking up the rest from reference TRBV19 and TRBJ2-5 gives the full variable domain: DGGITQSPKYLFRKEGQNVTLSCEQNLNHDAMYWYRQDPGQGLRLIYYSQIVNDFQKGDIAEGYSVSREKKESFPLTVTSAQKNPTAFYLCASSIELAQETQYFGPGTRLLVL.

The rearrangement uses TRBV6-2 or TRBV6-3 and TRBJ2-6; possibly TRBD1 for D (6 bases). V was clipped by 6 bases and J by 4 bases, with 13 bases between them. The CDR3 contains 15 residues. Germline CDR1 MNHEY, CDR2 SVGEGT. The CDR3 protein is CASSETGTGANVLTF. The CDR3 DNA is TGTGCCAGCAGCGAAACAGGGACAGGGGCCAACGTCCTGACTTTC.

This clonotype occurred many times. One end of the junction fails to match germline, which may point to a read error. The V gene is TRBV12-3 or TRBV12-4, the J gene TRBJ2-7; D is undetermined. This CDR3 has 15 residues. CDR3 sequence reads: CASSLSDGYNSPLHF. In DNA form, the CDR3 reads TGTGCCAGCAGTTTATCGGACGGGTATAATTCACCCCTCCACTTC.

The rearrangement joins TRBV27 to TRBJ2-5; D call uncertain. V was clipped by 2 bases and J by 14 bases, with 12 bases between them. This CDR3 region has 11 residues. The germline gives CDR1 MNHEY, CDR2 SMNVEV (reference sequence). The CDR3 spells CASSLVRCAYF. The CDR3 bases are TGTGCCAGCAGTTTAGTTCGATGCGCCTACTTC.

This clonotype has at least ten counts. A much larger clone differs by one base, so this may be a read error. The chain recombines TRBV12-3 or TRBV12-4 with TRBJ2-1, with D tentatively TRBD2 (5 bases). The CDR3 contains 14 residues. Trimming stripped 4 bases from V and 4 bases from J, with 11 bases between. CDR3 sequence reads: CASSWVSVYNEQFF. The DNA of the CDR3 is TGTGCCAGCAGTTGGGTTAGCGTGTACAATGAGCAGTTCTTC.